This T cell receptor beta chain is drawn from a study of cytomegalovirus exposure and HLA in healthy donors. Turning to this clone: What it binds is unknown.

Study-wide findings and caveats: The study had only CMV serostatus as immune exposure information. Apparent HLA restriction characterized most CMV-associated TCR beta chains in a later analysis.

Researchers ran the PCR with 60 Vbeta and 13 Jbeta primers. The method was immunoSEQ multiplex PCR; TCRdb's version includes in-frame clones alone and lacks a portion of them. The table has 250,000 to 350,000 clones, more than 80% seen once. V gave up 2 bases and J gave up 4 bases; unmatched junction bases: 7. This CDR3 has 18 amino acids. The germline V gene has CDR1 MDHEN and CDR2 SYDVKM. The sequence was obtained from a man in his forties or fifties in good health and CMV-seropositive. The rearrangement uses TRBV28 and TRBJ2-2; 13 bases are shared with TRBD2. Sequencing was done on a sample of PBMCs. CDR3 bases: TGTGCCAGCAGTTTAACAACTGGACTAGCGGGAGCCACCGGGGAGCTGTTTTTT. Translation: CASSLTTGLAGATGELFF.